This record looks at one TCR beta chain sequence and its context. The data belong to a study of PD-L1 blockade in urothelial cancer. Background on the study: Men with urothelial cancer arising in the bladder made up twenty-five of 29 patients.

CDR3 size: 15 residues. Unmatched junction bases numbered 5, after V lost 0 bases and J lost 7 bases. Per germline, CDR1 SGHRS and CDR2 YFSETQ. Data came from immunoSEQ multiplex PCR; TCRdb stores just in-frame clones and leaves some out. Among tens of thousands of clones listed, around 83% were seen once. As to time point: pretreatment peripheral blood. Between 1 and 8 samples, pretreatment and on-treatment, were given by each patient. V is TRBV5-1 and J is TRBJ2-1; TRBD2 aligns across 9 bases. Sequencing used PBMCs, obtained around atezolizumab (anti-PD-L1) treatment. The sequence derives from a woman in her 70s with urothelial cancer. CDR3 bases: TGCGCCAGCAGCTTGGGCGCGGGAGGGTTAAATGAGCAGTTCTTC. As protein: CASSLGAGGLNEQFF.